This TCR beta chain was captured by sequencing in a study of prognosis after radiotherapy for stage I lung cancer. Study as a whole: Stereotactic body radiotherapy was given without concurrent therapy in all patients.

Trimming took 10 bases from V and 3 from J, leaving 21 bases between them. Germline lookup yields CDR1 MNHGY and CDR2 SAAAGT. The CDR3 has 15 amino acids. TCR beta CDR3 was amplified from genomic DNA by two-round multiplex PCR. Specific primers for each TRBV and TRBJ gene were what first-round PCR used. Universal primers featured in the second PCR round. TCRdb reanalysed the multiplex PCR reads using MiXCR and keeps one entry per CDR3 protein. The sample records fewer than 40,000 distinct CDR3 sequences, less than 40% being singletons. Points on this clonotype: The antigen is unknown.

Findings of the study overall: Tumor-specific reactivity of the expanded TCR clones remained undetermined. Patients given stereotactic body radiation therapy showed fewer unique TCR clones afterward, median around 9,500 versus 6,500.

Sequencing was performed on PBMCs, taken before or after stereotactic body radiation therapy (not recorded which). The genes are TRBV6-8 and TRBJ1-1, with a tentative D call TRBD1 (6 bases). This receptor was taken from a donor at least 50 years old with non-small cell lung cancer. The CDR3 loop is CAIQVTGRVDTEAFF. Written as DNA, the CDR3 is TGTGCCATCCAGGTCACAGGGCGGGTCGACACTGAAGCTTTCTTT.